This T cell receptor beta chain was recovered during a study of early T cells in non-severe SARS-CoV-2 infection. The wider study: Chains were not paired, and sequencing was done on bulk RNA from unsorted whole blood. General study findings and limits: Matching against VDJdb likely underestimated virus-specific expansions, favoring anti-spike CD8.

CDR3 length: 14 residues. The germline gives CDR1 MNHNY, CDR2 SVGAGI (reference sequence). V shed 5 bases, J shed 3 bases, and the junction held 5 bases outside the gene matches. This clonotype was seen at least ten times. Its target is unknown. As part of library construction, unique molecular identifiers were attached to individual cDNA molecules. TCRdb independently ran MiXCR on the 5' RACE reads; one entry per CDR3 protein. The data contain tens of thousands of distinct CDR3 sequences, 5.5% to 8% of them singletons. The receptor comes from an adult who was a healthcare worker with PCR-confirmed SARS-CoV-2 infection or an uninfected control (not recorded which). This chain uses TRBV6-6 with TRBJ2-3; TRBD1 matches 7 bases. The sample taken for sequencing was whole blood. The DNA for the CDR3 is TGTGCCAGCAGTCTCCAGACAGGGACAGATACGCAGTATTTT. This encodes CASSLQTGTDTQYF.